This T cell receptor (beta chain) was found in a study of ipilimumab plus nivolumab after autologous stem cell transplantation. As for the study in general: DLBCL patients had primary refractory or relapsed disease.

CDR3 length: 14 amino acids. The germline V gene has CDR1 SGHNT and CDR2 YENEEA. V was trimmed by 5 bases and J by 2 bases, leaving 13 bases between them. Measured with immunoSEQ multiplex PCR; TCRdb has only the in-frame clones, and not every one. The sample includes 22,000 or so clones, roughly 70% seen only once; the top ten take over 20%. As concerns this clone: The antigen is not known.

Findings and limits, study-wide: TCR repertoire, Treg phenotype and gut microbiota reportedly support more study of this approach.

Ipilimumab, 1 mg/kg, started 14 to 28 days after autologous transplant. Through week 26, nivolumab 3 mg/kg IV was given weeks 1, 4, 7, 10, then biweekly. The sequence derives from a male donor with diffuse large B-cell lymphoma. The chain couples TRBV11-3 to TRBJ2-7; D is perhaps TRBD1 or TRBD2 (5 bases each). The source was PBMCs, collected in a trial of ipilimumab plus nivolumab as post-transplant consolidation. As DNA, the CDR3 is TGTGCCAGCAGCGCAACGGGACGTACCTACGAGCAGTACTTC. Protein sequence: CASSATGRTYEQYF.